These 10 T cell receptor beta chains came from one sample sequenced in a study of PD-1 blockade in classical Hodgkin lymphoma. Every patient was affected by relapse after autologous stem cell transplantation, while exposure to brentuximab vedotin was not uniform. Repertoires were generated with immunoSEQ multiplex PCR, while TCRdb's copy carries only in-frame clones and drops some. The sample holds more than 30,000 clones, over 65% seen once. The specimen comprised peripheral blood mononuclear cells (PBMCs), sampled before the second cycle of nivolumab. The receptor set was obtained from a human donor with classical Hodgkin lymphoma.

The J gene is TRBJ1-5, the V gene TRBV15; a weak D match, TRBD1 (5 bases). The germline V gene has CDR1 LNHNV and CDR2 YYDKDF (reference sequence). V gave up 1 base and J gave up 3 bases, with 10 bases separating them. The CDR3 loop spans 15 amino acids. The DNA of the CDR3 is TGTGCCACCAGCAGAGGTCAGACAGACAATCAGCCCCAGCATTTT. Its protein product is CATSRGQTDNQPQHF.

The CDR3 DNA sequence: TGTGCCAGCAGCTTAACAGCGAACACCGGGGAGCTGTTTTTT. This gives the protein CASSLTANTGELFF. This chain uses TRBV7-3 with TRBJ2-2; no firm D call. The ends were cut back, 0 bases at V and 0 bases at J, with 2 bases in the middle. CDR3 length: 14 amino acids. Germline V CDR1 and CDR2: SGHTA, FQGTGA. Variable domain in full (rest from reference TRBV7-3 and TRBJ2-2): GAGVSQTPSNKVTEKGKYVELRCDPISGHTALYWYRQSLGQGPEFLIYFQGTGAADDSGLPNDRFFAVRPEGSVSTLKIQRTERGDSAVYLCASSLTANTGELFFGEGSRLTVL.

The V call is TRBV23-1, the J call TRBJ1-1; weak D call: TRBD1 (6 bases). TRBV23-1 is reported as an ORF; its role is uncertain. CDR3 length: 18 residues. V lost 3 bases and J lost 2, with 22 bases in between. The CDR3 bases are TGCGCCAGCAGTCATTCGGACAGACGCAGATTTTTTAACACTGAAGCTTTCTTT. Translating it yields CASSHSDRRRFFNTEAFF.

The rearrangement uses TRBV9 and TRBJ2-1; D is undetermined. V lost 0 bases to trimming and J lost 1 base, with 5 bases between them. Germline loops: CDR1 SGDLS, CDR2 YYNGEE. This CDR3 is built from 14 residues. The CDR3 DNA reads as TGTGCCAGCAGCGTAGCAGGATCCTACAATGAGCAGTTCTTC. Translation: CASSVAGSYNEQFF.

The chain links TRBV29-1 to TRBJ1-4; D is possibly TRBD1 (6 bases). Germline V CDR1 and CDR2: SQVTM, ANQGSEA. The CDR3 has 12 amino acids. V shed 6 bases and J shed 4 bases, with 9 bases lying between them. The CDR3 loop reads CSVRTVNEKLFF. The CDR3 DNA follows: TGCAGCGTGAGGACAGTTAATGAAAAACTGTTTTTT.

This chain links TRBV7-8 with TRBJ1-4; a weak D match, TRBD1 (5 bases). Deletions cut 1 base from V and 4 bases from J, with 10 bases between. The CDR3 extends over 15 amino acids. The germline V gene has CDR1 SGHVS and CDR2 FQNEAQ. In DNA form, the CDR3 reads TGTGCCAGCAGCTTAGACGGGGCCAGTAATGAAAAACTGTTTTTT. Translated: CASSLDGASNEKLFF.

The rearrangement links TRBV6-5 to TRBJ2-7; 10 bases map to TRBD2. Germline trimming cut 6 bases from V and 2 bases from J; bases unmatched to any gene: 4. The CDR3 length is 14 residues. CDR1 MNHEY and CDR2 SVGAGI come from the germline V gene. The DNA for the CDR3 is TGTGCCAGCAGCCCTGGACTAGCGGCCTACGAGCAGTACTTC. Its translation is CASSPGLAAYEQYF.

By sample share, this clone is medium-sized. V is TRBV6-5 and J is TRBJ1-2; TRBD1 is a possible D gene (6 bases). The CDR3 sequence is 14 residues long. Germline assignment: CDR1 MNHEY and CDR2 SVGAGI. The V end lost 6 bases, the J end lost 5 bases, and 16 bases lay between the germline ends. CDR3 DNA: TGTGCCAGCAGCCCCCTCGGGGGCAAGTATGGCTACACCTTC. This sequence encodes CASSPLGGKYGYTF.

The chain joins TRBV7-2 to TRBJ2-1, with 10 positions matching TRBD2. J lost 2 bases, V lost 5 bases, and 3 bases had no gene match. The length of the CDR3 is 15 residues. The germline V gene encodes CDR1 SGHTA and CDR2 FQGNSA. CDR3 DNA sequence: TGTGCCAGCAGCGCCGGGACTAGCGCCTACAATGAGCAGTTCTTC. Translated, it gives CASSAGTSAYNEQFF.

The CDR3 region has the DNA TGTGCCAGCAGCGGACGGGGCGGGGAGCTGTTTTTT. It encodes CASSGRGGELFF. The V and J genes are TRBV9 and TRBJ2-2; possible D gene TRBD2, 5 bases. The CDR3 runs to 12 residues. Germline assignment: CDR1 SGDLS and CDR2 YYNGEE. V lost 3 bases and J 7 bases, leaving 7 bases between the germline ends.